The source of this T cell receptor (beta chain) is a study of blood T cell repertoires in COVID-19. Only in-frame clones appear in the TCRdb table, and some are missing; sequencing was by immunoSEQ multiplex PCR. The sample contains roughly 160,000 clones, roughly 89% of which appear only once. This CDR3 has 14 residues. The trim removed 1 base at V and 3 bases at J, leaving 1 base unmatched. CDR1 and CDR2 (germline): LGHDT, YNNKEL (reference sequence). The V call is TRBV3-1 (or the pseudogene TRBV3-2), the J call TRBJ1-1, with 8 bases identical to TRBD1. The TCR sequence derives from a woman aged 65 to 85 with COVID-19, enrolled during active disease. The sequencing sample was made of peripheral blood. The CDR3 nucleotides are TGTGCCAGCAGCCAAGCAGGGGGCGACACTGAAGCTTTCTTT. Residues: CASSQAGGDTEAFF.